The rows below give T cell receptor beta chains drawn from one sample of a study of T cells after yellow fever vaccination. TCRdb processed the 5' RACE reads anew with MiXCR; each CDR3 protein has one entry. The sample lists under 400,000 distinct CDR3 sequences, roughly 10% seen once, with roughly 18% in the top ten. This sample comprised PBMCs, obtained on the day of the first yellow fever vaccination. The receptors were gathered from a young man who received the YFV17D yellow fever vaccine. CDR3s include the opening cysteine and the closing phenylalanine or tryptophan. The D gene is left open where the match is weak. Size values are once, few and many counts, or a class for expanded clones, and some rows have none.

CDR3: CASSSHQGQGGYEQYF
DNA: TGTGCCAGCAGCTCTCATCAGGGGCAGGGTGGCTACGAGCAGTACTTC
size: -
J: TRBJ2-7
V: TRBV7-8
D: -

CDR3: CASSQTGGAQPQHF
DNA: TGTGCCAGCAGCCAAACAGGGGGCGCGCAGCCCCAGCATTTT
size: few
J: TRBJ1-5
V: TRBV12-3/TRBV12-4
D: TRBD1

CDR3: CASRGQGLTGPLHF
DNA: TGTGCCAGCAGAGGACAGGGGCTAACAGGACCCCTCCACTTT
size: -
J: TRBJ1-6
V: TRBV12-3/TRBV12-4
D: TRBD1

CDR3: CATTPSLTSWGYTF
DNA: TGTGCCACCACCCCTTCGTTAACCTCCTGGGGCTACACCTTC
size: -
J: TRBJ1-2
V: TRBV15
D: -

CDR3: CASSLLQGFQETQYF
DNA: TGTGCCAGCAGCTTGCTACAGGGGTTCCAAGAGACCCAGTACTTC
size: -
J: TRBJ2-5
V: TRBV5-5
D: TRBD1

CDR3: CASSLLSQEGNTEAFF
DNA: TGCGCCAGCAGCTTGCTGTCACAGGAGGGGAACACTGAAGCTTTCTTT
size: -
J: TRBJ1-1
V: TRBV5-1
D: -

CDR3: CASSFTVRGTEAFF
DNA: TGTGCCAGCAGTTTCACAGTAAGAGGCACTGAAGCTTTCTTT
size: few
J: TRBJ1-1
V: TRBV6-2/TRBV6-3
D: -

CDR3: CASTLGHTTSYEQYF
DNA: TGTGCCAGCACCCTGGGACATACGACCTCCTACGAGCAGTACTTC
size: many
J: TRBJ2-7
V: TRBV6-2/TRBV6-3
D: -

CDR3: CAISLAVRTGVHNSPLHF
DNA: TGTGCCATCAGTTTAGCGGTTCGGACAGGTGTCCATAATTCACCCCTCCACTTT
size: -
J: TRBJ1-6
V: TRBV2
D: TRBD1

CDR3: CASSQDRWTDYGYTF
DNA: TGCGCCAGCAGCCAAGATCGTTGGACAGACTATGGCTACACCTTC
size: few
J: TRBJ1-2
V: TRBV4-3
D: -

CDR3: CASLGTEDVEQFF
DNA: TGTGCCTCCTTAGGGACAGAGGACGTTGAGCAGTTCTTC
size: few
J: TRBJ2-1
V: TRBV5-5
D: TRBD1

CDR3: CASSLVGFPTRGEQFF
DNA: TGTGCCAGCAGCTTAGTCGGGTTCCCTACAAGGGGTGAGCAGTTCTTC
size: -
J: TRBJ2-1
V: TRBV7-6
D: -

CDR3: CASSQDTQYF
DNA: TGTGCCAGCAGTCAAGATACGCAGTATTTT
size: many
J: TRBJ2-3
V: TRBV7-2
D: -

CDR3: CSARENTRQYF
DNA: TGCAGTGCTAGAGAGAATACGCGTCAGTACTTC
size: few
J: TRBJ2-5
V: TRBV20-1
D: -

CDR3: CASTWDRETQYF
DNA: TGTGCCAGCACCTGGGACAGGGAGACCCAGTACTTC
size: -
J: TRBJ2-5
V: TRBV5-5
D: TRBD1

CDR3: CASSAAGGSYEQYF
DNA: TGTGCCAGCAGTGCGGCGGGGGGATCCTACGAGCAGTACTTC
size: -
J: TRBJ2-7
V: TRBV25-1
D: TRBD2

CDR3: CASSFDTRTGYNEQFF
DNA: TGCGCCAGCAGCTTCGACACACGGACGGGCTACAATGAGCAGTTCTTC
size: many
J: TRBJ2-1
V: TRBV5-1
D: -

CDR3: CASSQNSQETQYF
DNA: TGTGCCAGCAGCCAAAACAGCCAAGAGACCCAGTACTTC
size: -
J: TRBJ2-5
V: TRBV14
D: -

CDR3: CATSQGHTDTQYF
DNA: TGTGCCACGTCACAGGGGCACACAGATACGCAGTATTTT
size: -
J: TRBJ2-3
V: TRBV19
D: TRBD1

CDR3: CASERGGTDTQYF
DNA: TGTGCCAGCGAGCGGGGGGGAACAGATACGCAGTATTTT
size: few
J: TRBJ2-3
V: TRBV5-5
D: TRBD2

CDR3: CASSLADRAEAFF
DNA: TGTGCCAGCAGTTTGGCCGACAGGGCGGAAGCTTTCTTT
size: few
J: TRBJ1-1
V: TRBV27
D: TRBD1

CDR3: CASSYRYNTEAFF
DNA: TGTGCCAGCAGTTACAGGTATAACACTGAAGCTTTCTTT
size: -
J: TRBJ1-1
V: TRBV6-2/TRBV6-3
D: -

CDR3: CSARGFGNQPQHF
DNA: TGCAGTGCTAGGGGTTTCGGCAATCAGCCCCAGCATTTT
size: few
J: TRBJ1-5
V: TRBV20-1
D: -

CDR3: CATSDISPLGGFRIYEQYF
DNA: TGTGCCACCAGTGATATATCCCCACTAGGGGGTTTTCGCATCTACGAGCAGTACTTC
size: -
J: TRBJ2-7
V: TRBV24-1
D: -

CDR3: CASRGQSPYEQYF
DNA: TGTGCCAGCAGGGGACAGAGCCCCTACGAGCAGTACTTC
size: few
J: TRBJ2-7
V: TRBV28
D: TRBD1

CDR3: CASSPYGTEAFF
DNA: TGTGCCAGCAGTCCCTATGGCACTGAAGCTTTCTTT
size: -
J: TRBJ1-1
V: TRBV6-5
D: -